Below are 25 T cell receptor beta chains sequenced from a single sample in a study of T cells after yellow fever vaccination. TCRdb passed the 5' RACE reads through MiXCR, listing each CDR3 protein once. The profile shows more than 250,000 distinct CDR3 sequences, around 6.8% of them singletons. Source: PBMCs, taken more than 35 days after the first yellow fever vaccination. These receptors came from a young man who received the YFV17D yellow fever vaccine.

As to this clonotype: The junction differs from germline at one of its ends, possibly a read error. V is TRBV5-6 and J is TRBJ2-2, with D possibly called TRBD1 or TRBD2 (6 bases each). This CDR3 has 15 residues. The germline gives CDR1 SGHDT, CDR2 YYEEEE. CDR3: CASGLGGLNTGELFF. As DNA, the CDR3 is TGTGCCAGCGGCTTGGGGGGCCTGAACACCGGGGAGCTGTTTTTT.

The table lists this clonotype with a few counts. The chain couples TRBV4-1 to TRBJ2-2; TRBD1 is a possible D gene (5 bases). V was shortened by 0 bases and J by 6 bases, with 11 bases between the two germline ends. The CDR3 runs to 15 residues. From germline, CDR1 is MGHRA and CDR2 YSYEKL. This CDR3 is CASSQEFIRAGELFF. CDR3 coding DNA: TGCGCCAGCAGCCAAGAATTTATCAGGGCCGGGGAGCTGTTTTTT.

The chain joins TRBV7-8 to TRBJ1-2; 7 bases fit TRBD1. V dropped 4 bases and J dropped 0; count of bases not matched to a gene: 11. Germline CDR1 reads SGHVS; CDR2 reads FQNEAQ. The length of the CDR3 is 17 residues. The CDR3 spells CASSSPDRAGANYGYTF. In nucleotides, the CDR3 is TGTGCCAGCAGCTCCCCCGACAGGGCAGGGGCTAACTATGGCTACACCTTC.

In the case of this clonotype: An end of the junction differs from the germline gene, which may be a read error. The rearrangement links TRBV7-6 to TRBJ2-1; 7 bases fit TRBD2. This CDR3 spans 14 amino acids. Germline V gene data show CDR1 as SGHVS and CDR2 as FNYEAQ. Here the CDR3 reads CASSLAGGYNEQSF. In DNA form, the CDR3 reads TGTGCCAGCAGCTTAGCGGGGGGGTACAATGAGCAGTCCTTC.

In nucleotides, the CDR3 is TGTGCCAGCATACCAGGAGGGGGAGAGACCCAGTACTTC. Protein: CASIPGGGETQYF. This rearrangement joins TRBV28 to TRBJ2-5; D may correspond to TRBD1 or TRBD2 (6 bases each). The CDR3 contains 13 residues. Germline V gene data show CDR1 as MDHEN and CDR2 as SYDVKM. V lost 7 bases to trimming and J lost 4 bases, with 13 bases between them.

The CDR3 reads CASSSQKGEAYSNQPQHF. For the CDR3, the DNA is TGTGCCAGCAGCTCCCAAAAAGGCGAAGCCTATAGCAATCAGCCCCAGCATTTT. The rearrangement links TRBV7-6 to TRBJ1-5; no reliable D call. Germline V gene data show CDR1 as SGHVS and CDR2 as FNYEAQ. The CDR3 has 18 amino acids. V lost 4 bases to trimming and J lost 0 bases, with 19 bases between them.

The genes are TRBV27 and TRBJ1-5; 9 positions match TRBD1. Losses at the gene ends were 6 bases for V and 1 base for J; bases not matched to a gene: 16. CDR3 length: 19 amino acids. The germline V gene has CDR1 MNHEY and CDR2 SMNVEV (reference sequence). DNA of the CDR3: TGTGCCAGCAGCCCCTATGCCCGAACCGGGACAGGGAGCAATCAGCCCCAGCATTTT. It specifies CASSPYARTGTGSNQPQHF.

This clonotype was picked up many times. This chain connects TRBV7-9 to TRBJ2-3, with unresolved D. This CDR3 comprises 17 residues. V was cut by 5 bases and J by 2 bases, with 20 bases left in between. In germline, CDR1 is SEHNR, CDR2 FQNEAQ (reference sequence). The DNA for the CDR3 is TGTGCCAGCAGCCGATCGACACCACCCACTATCACAGATACGCAGTATTTT. Protein product: CASSRSTPPTITDTQYF.

The chain recombines TRBV29-1 with TRBJ2-3; the match to TRBD1 covers 7 bases. The germline V gene encodes CDR1 SQVTM and CDR2 ANQGSEA. The CDR3 spans 15 residues. V lost 3 bases and J lost 2; bases outside the gene matches: 8. CDR3 DNA sequence: TGCAGCGTTGAGCCGACAGGGCTTTACACAGATACGCAGTATTTT. This codes for CSVEPTGLYTDTQYF.

The chain has TRBV4-3 and TRBJ2-2; D is undetermined. The CDR3 runs 16 residues. CDR1 LGHNA and CDR2 YSLEER come from the germline V gene. V lost 0 bases and J lost 8, with 16 bases in between. For the CDR3, the DNA is TGCGCCAGCAGCCAAGAGACCGGAGCCCTGGGGGGGGAGCTGTTTTTT. It is translated as CASSQETGALGGELFF.

V usage is TRBV5-4 and J usage is TRBJ2-2; 7 bases are shared with TRBD1. This CDR3 has 15 amino acids. J lost 3 bases, V lost 3 bases, and 5 bases had no gene match. Germline V gives CDR1 SGHNT, CDR2 YYREEE (reference sequence). CDR3 DNA sequence: TGTGCCAGCAGCTCACAGGGGAAGGACACCGGGGAGCTGTTTTTT. It encodes CASSSQGKDTGELFF.

This clonotype was seen repeatedly, ten times or more. This chain joins TRBV12-3 or TRBV12-4 and TRBJ1-1; D unresolved. The CDR3 loop spans 12 amino acids. Deletions cut 6 bases from V and 0 bases from J, with 5 bases between. CDR3 in amino acids: CASRQLNTEAFF. In nucleotides, the CDR3 is TGTGCCAGCAGACAGCTGAACACTGAAGCTTTCTTT.

The sample holds many counts of this clonotype. The genes are TRBV5-5 and TRBJ2-1; D gene ambiguous. Between the trimmed V and J ends, which lost 2 bases and 7 bases, there was a span of 16 bases. The CDR3 is 15 residues long. Germline V lookup: CDR1 SGHKS, CDR2 YYEKEE (reference sequence). CDR3 sequence: CASSFGGDSRNEQFF. The DNA for the CDR3 is TGTGCCAGCAGCTTTGGCGGCGATTCGAGGAATGAGCAGTTCTTC. Full variable domain (missing parts from reference TRBV5-5 and TRBJ2-1): DAGVTQSPTHLIKTRGQQVTLRCSPISGHKSVSWYQQVLGQGPQFIFQYYEKEERGRGNFPDRFSARQFPNYSSELNVNALLLGDSALYLCASSFGGDSRNEQFFGPGTRLTVL.

This chain joins TRBV30 and TRBJ2-7, with D tentatively TRBD1 or TRBD2 (6 bases each). This CDR3 is built from 14 residues. V was shortened by 4 bases and J by 0 bases, with 13 bases between the two germline ends. Germline values: CDR1 GTSNPN, CDR2 SVGIG (reference sequence). The CDR3, as DNA: TGTGCCTGGACCCCGGGGGCTTCCTCCTACGAGCAGTACTTC. Its translation: CAWTPGASSYEQYF.

CDR3 in amino acids: CASSFLTPGQGETQYF. CDR3 sequence (DNA): TGTGCCAGCAGCTTCCTAACCCCGGGACAGGGAGAGACCCAGTACTTC. The V gene is TRBV5-6, the J gene TRBJ2-5, with 9 bases aligning to TRBD1. Germline V gene data show CDR1 as SGHDT and CDR2 as YYEEEE. This CDR3 is 16 amino acids long. V trimming: 2 bases; J trimming: 4 bases; junction bases outside the gene matches: 9.

The rearrangement links TRBV4-1 to TRBJ1-1; tentative D call: TRBD1 (6 bases). CDR3 size: 17 residues. V gave up 2 bases and J gave up 0 bases, with 16 bases separating them. The germline CDR1 and CDR2 sequences are MGHRA and YSYEKL. The CDR3 DNA follows: TGCGCCAGCAGCCAAAGGATCTACAGGGACATGAACACTGAAGCTTTCTTT. It codes for CASSQRIYRDMNTEAFF.

This clonotype was counted at least ten times. This chain joins TRBV6-8 and TRBJ2-5, with 10 bases aligning to TRBD1. The V gene end was trimmed by 7 bases and the J gene end by 2 bases; junction bases not matched to a gene: 4. From germline, CDR1 is MNHGY and CDR2 SAAAGT. The CDR3 covers 14 residues. For the CDR3, the DNA is TGTGCCAGCACCGGACAGGGGGATCAAGAGACCCAGTACTTC. Translation: CASTGQGDQETQYF.

Only a few counts were recorded for this clonotype. The chain is built from TRBV20-1 and TRBJ1-1; 9 bases match TRBD1. Germline V gene data show CDR1 as DFQATT and CDR2 as SNEGSKA (reference sequence). CDR3 length equals 15 residues. The J segment lost 6 bases and the V segment lost 4 bases, leaving 12 bases of the junction unmatched. This CDR3 reads CSAIFGNRGHPEAFF. CDR3 nucleotide sequence: TGCAGTGCTATTTTCGGGAACAGGGGGCACCCTGAAGCTTTCTTT.

This clonotype has only a few counts. The V and J genes are TRBV5-1 and TRBJ2-5; D is undetermined. The V end lost 2 bases, the J end lost 3 bases, and 17 bases lay between the germline ends. Germline lookup yields CDR1 SGHRS and CDR2 YFSETQ. There are 16 residues in the CDR3. The CDR3 is CASSLSIGSGEETQYF. CDR3 DNA sequence: TGCGCCAGCAGCTTATCTATAGGGTCCGGAGAAGAGACCCAGTACTTC. Combining the CDR3 with reference TRBV5-1 and TRBJ2-5 gives the whole variable domain KAGVTQTPRYLIKTRGQQVTLSCSPISGHRSVSWYQQTPGQGLQFLFEYFSETQRNKGNFPGRFSGRQFSNSRSEMNVSTLELGDSALYLCASSLSIGSGEETQYFGPGTRLLVL.

Only a few counts were recorded for this clonotype. CDR3: CASALLGGRETQYF. The CDR3 region has the DNA TGTGCCAGCGCTCTCTTGGGGGGCCGGGAGACCCAGTACTTC. This chain uses TRBV27 with TRBJ2-5, with D possibly called TRBD1 or TRBD2 (6 bases each). Germline CDR1 is MNHEY and CDR2 is SMNVEV (reference sequence). This CDR3 has 14 residues. V was clipped by 8 bases and J by 5 bases, with 18 bases between them.

The chain combines TRBV5-6 with TRBJ2-5; 8 nucleotides agree with TRBD1. V gave up 4 bases and J gave up 1 base; unmatched junction bases: 3. The CDR3 runs 14 residues. Germline V gene data show CDR1 as SGHDT and CDR2 as YYEEEE. The CDR3 loop reads CASSVDRVQETQYF. The CDR3 DNA sequence: TGTGCCAGCAGCGTGGACAGGGTCCAAGAGACCCAGTACTTC.

The J gene is TRBJ1-5, the V gene TRBV4-2, with 7 positions matching TRBD1. The CDR3 is 15 residues long. Germline CDR1 is LGHNA and CDR2 is YNFKEQ. Germline trimming cut 2 bases from V and 7 bases from J; bases unmatched to any gene: 8. CDR3 sequence (DNA): TGTGCCAGCAGCCAAAGACAGGGTATGGCCCAGCCCCAGCATTTT. It translates to CASSQRQGMAQPQHF.

In its sample, this clonotype was seen many times. The chain joins TRBV25-1 to TRBJ2-2; D is possibly TRBD2 (6 bases). Germline V gene sequence: CDR1 MGHDK, CDR2 SYGVNS. V shed 5 bases and J shed 3 bases, with 10 bases lying between them. CDR3 size: 14 residues. CDR3 in DNA: TGTGCCAGCAGTCCGGGGGAGGACACCGGGGAGCTGTTTTTT. Protein sequence: CASSPGEDTGELFF.

This chain links TRBV4-3 with TRBJ1-1, with D possibly matching TRBD1 (5 bases). Germline loops: CDR1 LGHNA, CDR2 YSLEER. V lost 0 bases, J lost 7 bases, and 15 bases lay in between. This CDR3 has 15 residues. For the CDR3, the DNA is TGCGCCAGCAGCCAAGAGGTCCCAGGGATTTATGAAGCTTTCTTT. Protein sequence: CASSQEVPGIYEAFF.

Many counts were recorded for this clonotype. The gene calls are TRBV29-1 and TRBJ1-1; 7 bases match TRBD1. CDR1 and CDR2 (germline): SQVTM, ANQGSEA. The ends lost 5 bases at V and 0 bases at J; junction bases unmatched: 15. The CDR3 covers 17 residues. The CDR3 DNA reads TGCAGCGTTCTGCCTTATGCTGCCGGGACAGTGAACACTGAAGCTTTCTTT. It is translated as CSVLPYAAGTVNTEAFF.